One and the same sample provided the 5 T cell receptor beta chains below, sequenced in a study of cytomegalovirus exposure and HLA in healthy donors. Researchers ran the PCR with 60 Vbeta and 13 Jbeta primers. Assay used: immunoSEQ multiplex PCR; TCRdb lists only in-frame clones, some missing. In the table there are 170,000 or so clones, around 80% of which are singletons. Source material: PBMCs. These receptors were collected from a woman aged 40 to 49 in good health and CMV-seronegative.

This clone was counted between two and nine times. The gene calls are TRBV7-2 and TRBJ2-7; no definite D call. Trimming cost V 3 bases and J 1 base, with 13 bases left between them. This CDR3 region has 15 residues. Looked up from germline, CDR1 is SGHTA and CDR2 is FQGNSA. CDR3 region: CASSFGSPGSYEQYF. Written as DNA, the CDR3 is TGTGCCAGCAGCTTCGGGTCCCCCGGATCCTACGAGCAGTACTTC. The full variable domain, completed using reference TRBV7-2 and TRBJ2-7, is GAGVSQSPSNKVTEKGKDVELRCDPISGHTALYWYRQSLGQGLEFLIYFQGNSAPDKSGLPSDRFSAERTGGSVSTLTIQRTQQEDSAVYLCASSFGSPGSYEQYFGPGTRLTVT.

About this clone itself: Other DNA variants within this sample encode the same CDR3. The chain has TRBV18 and TRBJ2-3; TRBD2 matches at 9 bases. This CDR3 is built from 16 residues. Germline V CDR1 and CDR2: KGHSH, LQKENI. Trimming took 0 bases from V and 2 from J; bases not matched to a gene: 3. This chain's CDR3 is CASSPPSGGLTDTQYF. The CDR3 nucleotides are TGTGCCAGCTCACCACCGAGCGGGGGGCTCACAGATACGCAGTATTTT.

The V and J genes are TRBV9 and TRBJ2-1, with 9 bases aligning to TRBD2. J gave up 8 bases and V 0 bases, and 12 bases lay outside the gene matches. The CDR3 covers 17 residues. Germline V lookup: CDR1 SGDLS, CDR2 YYNGEE. The CDR3 nucleotides read TGTGCCAGCAGCGTAGTTTCTAGCGGGATCGCTATCTATGAGCAGTTCTTC. It translates to CASSVVSSGIAIYEQFF.

The rearrangement joins TRBV25-1 to TRBJ2-7; no clear D. CDR3 length: 12 residues. Germline CDR1 is MGHDK and CDR2 is SYGVNS. Trimming shortened V by 11 bases and J by 0 bases, and 11 bases separated the two germline ends. CDR3 bases: TGTGCCTCCCGCCTTAGCTCCTACGAGCAGTACTTC. Its translation is CASRLSSYEQYF.

The chain uses TRBV10-1 and TRBJ2-7; possibly TRBD2 for D (5 bases). V was clipped by 3 bases and J by 0 bases, with 9 bases between them. CDR3 length: 14 residues. Germline V lookup: CDR1 WNHNN, CDR2 SYGVQD (reference sequence). The CDR3 loop is CASSDFRGSYEQYF. CDR3 DNA: TGCGCCAGCAGTGATTTTCGGGGCTCCTACGAGCAGTACTTC.